This T cell receptor (beta chain) was sequenced during a study of blood T cell repertoires in COVID-19. Study summary: T cells, B-cell-depleted T cells, or PBMCs provided the cDNA or gDNA that served as material.

J lost 7 bases, V lost 3 bases, and 4 bases had no gene match. The CDR3 length is 14 residues. The V gene's germline CDR1 is SGDLS and CDR2 YYNGEE. A single count supports this clone. The repertoire was sequenced with immunoSEQ multiplex PCR; TCRdb's copy has only in-frame clones and lacks some. The data hold about 82,000 clones, with 80% to 90% observed a single time. Input material: peripheral blood. The chain couples TRBV9 to TRBJ1-4, with 9 bases aligning to TRBD1. This TCR derives from an older woman with acute or convalescent COVID-19. The CDR3 reads CASSGTGAGEKLFF. The DNA for the CDR3 is TGTGCCAGCAGCGGGACAGGGGCGGGTGAAAAACTGTTTTTT.